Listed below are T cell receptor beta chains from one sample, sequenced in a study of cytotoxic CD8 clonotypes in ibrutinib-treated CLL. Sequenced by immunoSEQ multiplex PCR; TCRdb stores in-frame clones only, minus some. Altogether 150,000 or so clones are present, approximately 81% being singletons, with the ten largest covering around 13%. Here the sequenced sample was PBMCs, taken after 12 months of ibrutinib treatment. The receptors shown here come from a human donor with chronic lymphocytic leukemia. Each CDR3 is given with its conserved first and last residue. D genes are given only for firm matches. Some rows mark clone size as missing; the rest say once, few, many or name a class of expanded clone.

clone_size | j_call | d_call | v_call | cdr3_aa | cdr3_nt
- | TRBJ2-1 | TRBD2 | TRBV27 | CASSREGTSGSSNEQFF | TGTGCCAGCAGTAGGGAAGGGACTAGCGGGAGCAGCAATGAGCAGTTCTTC
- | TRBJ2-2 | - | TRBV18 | CASSPGYTNTGELFF | TGTGCCAGCTCACCAGGATATACCAACACCGGGGAGCTGTTTTTT
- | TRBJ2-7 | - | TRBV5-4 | CASSLGEAKFIHEQYF | TGTGCCAGCAGCTTGGGGGAAGCTAAGTTCATCCACGAGCAGTACTTC
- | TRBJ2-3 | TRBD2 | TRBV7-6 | CASSPLTAGGLDTQYF | TGTGCCAGCAGCCCGCTGACAGCGGGAGGGTTAGATACGCAGTATTTT
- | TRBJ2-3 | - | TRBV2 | CASSVGGRDTQYF | TGTGCCAGCAGTGTCGGGGGCCGAGATACGCAGTATTTT
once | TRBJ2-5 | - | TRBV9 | CASSQSQGVETQYF | TGTGCCAGCAGCCAGAGCCAGGGTGTCGAGACCCAGTACTTC
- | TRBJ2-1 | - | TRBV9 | CASSATPGNEQFF | TGTGCCAGCAGCGCCACCCCAGGCAATGAGCAGTTCTTC
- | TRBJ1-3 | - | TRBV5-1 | CASSLGPGNTIYF | TGCGCCAGCAGCTTGGGTCCAGGAAACACCATATATTTT
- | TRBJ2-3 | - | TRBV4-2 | CASSHLGLRTDTQYF | TGTGCCAGCAGCCACCTAGGATTAAGGACAGATACGCAGTATTTT
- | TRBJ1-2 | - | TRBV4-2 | CASWNPGWYGYTF | TGTGCCAGCTGGAACCCGGGGTGGTATGGCTACACCTTC
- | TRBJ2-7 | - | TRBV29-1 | CSVELLGAAYEQYF | TGCAGCGTTGAACTTCTCGGGGCAGCCTACGAGCAGTACTTC
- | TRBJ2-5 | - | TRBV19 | CASSIAAGDAFQETQYF | TGTGCCAGTAGTATAGCCGCCGGGGACGCCTTCCAAGAGACCCAGTACTTC
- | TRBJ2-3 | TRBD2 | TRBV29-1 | CSVVGLAGHTDTQYF | TGCAGCGTCGTTGGACTAGCGGGGCACACAGATACGCAGTATTTT